This T cell receptor (beta chain) was observed in a study of cytomegalovirus exposure and HLA in healthy donors. General study points: In a later analysis, HLA-C alleles had the fewest associated TCRs, DRB1 alleles the most. Analysis was performed later, and it showed HLA-associated TCR beta chains to be more clonally expanded than equally common others. The authors enumerated 150 to 200 TCR beta chains as linked to cytomegalovirus. Later on, an analysis found that several of the most significant clusters appeared to be linked to common viral pathogens, which included parvovirus B19.

Germline V gene sequence: CDR1 SGHNT, CDR2 YYREEE (reference sequence). This CDR3 spans 17 amino acids. V was pared by 0 bases and J by 0 bases, with 14 bases between. PCR used 60 Vbeta primers and 13 Jbeta primers. This table comes from immunoSEQ multiplex PCR, and its TCRdb copy is limited to in-frame clones, with some not included. Of hundreds of thousands of clones in the sample, 75% to 85% were seen once. This clone occurred a few times. The antigen is undetermined. The sequence derives from a woman aged 60-75 years in good health and CMV-seropositive. Sequencing input: PBMCs. This rearrangement joins TRBV5-4 to TRBJ2-3; D possibly corresponds to TRBD1 (6 bases). The CDR3 sequence: CASSLGARDTSTDTQYF. CDR3 DNA sequence: TGTGCCAGCAGCTTGGGAGCCCGGGACACGAGCACAGATACGCAGTATTTT.